This TCR beta chain is drawn from a study of blood T cell repertoires in COVID-19. As originally analysed: Quantification of nucleated cells was approximated via reference gene primer amplification. Repertoires were generated with immunoSEQ multiplex PCR, while TCRdb's copy carries only in-frame clones and drops some. V and J calls and clone size are as listed in that table; D and trimming were resolved from the DNA. The sample holds 200,000 to 250,000 clones, roughly 85% seen once. The CDR3 is 16 residues long. Trimming took 5 bases from V and 2 from J; bases not matched to a gene: 11. From germline, CDR1 is SGHNT and CDR2 YENEEA.

Sequencing was carried out using peripheral blood. The rearrangement links TRBV11-3 to TRBJ2-7, with TRBD2 identical over 8 bases. The receptor comes from a woman between 65 and 79 years old with COVID-19, enrolled during active disease. CDR3 amino acids: CASSAPIGGGPYEQYF. In DNA form, the CDR3 reads TGTGCCAGCAGCGCCCCTATCGGGGGGGGCCCCTACGAGCAGTACTTC.